The entry below describes one T cell receptor beta chain. Antigen: not known. This entry belongs to a study of OX40 agonist ivuxolimab in advanced cancers. Study-wide points: Fewer expanded clones were found on average in CD4+ than in CD8+ T cells.

TCRdb's copy holds only in-frame clones and misses some; the assay was immunoSEQ multiplex PCR. The sample holds 55,000 to 70,000 clones, approximately 81% seen once. The CDR3 is 14 amino acids. Trimming removed 0 bases from V and 4 bases from J, with 9 bases in between. Germline values: CDR1 LNHDA, CDR2 SQIVND (reference sequence). The input for sequencing was CD4+ or CD8+ T cells sorted from blood, taken in a trial of the OX40 agonist ivuxolimab. The clonotype originates from an adult with an advanced solid tumor such as melanoma, head and neck, liver or kidney cancer. This chain joins TRBV19 and TRBJ1-2, with D maybe TRBD1 (5 bases). Here the CDR3 DNA reads TGTGCCAGTAGTATAGAAGAGACAGCCTATGGCTACACCTTC. It translates to CASSIEETAYGYTF.